A single sample is the source of the 21 T cell receptor beta chains below, sequenced in a study of blood T cell repertoires in COVID-19. TCRdb keeps only in-frame clones here, not all; method: immunoSEQ multiplex PCR. The repertoire includes about 500,000 clones, around 90% of them detected once, and around 7.8% sits in the top ten. Sequenced: peripheral blood. Receptor source: a woman between 50 and 59 years old with COVID-19, enrolled during active disease.

This chain uses TRBV29-1 with TRBJ1-2; D unresolved. The CDR3 contains 11 residues. Trimming removed 7 bases at V and 3 bases at J, with 9 bases between. CDR1 is SQVTM, CDR2 ANQGSEA, per germline. CDR3 sequence: CSAPADYGYTF. The DNA for the CDR3 is TGCAGCGCCCCCGCGGACTATGGCTACACCTTC.

The chain couples TRBV3-1 (or the pseudogene TRBV3-2) to TRBJ2-7; the D gene is possibly TRBD2 (8 bases). This CDR3 is 14 amino acids long. Trimming left V 2 bases short and J 9 bases short, with 17 bases between. Germline CDR1 LGHDT, CDR2 YNNKEL (reference sequence). CDR3 DNA: TGTGCCAGCAGCCAACCAGGGGGACTAGTTCGGCAGTACTTC. Translating gives CASSQPGGLVRQYF.

The rearrangement joins TRBV6-2 or TRBV6-3 to TRBJ2-7, with 9 bases matching TRBD2. The germline V gene has CDR1 MNHEY and CDR2 SVGEGT. After removal of 4 bases from V and 5 bases from J, the junction contained 12 bases not matched to a gene. The CDR3 loop spans 16 amino acids. The CDR3 DNA is TGTGCCAGCAGTTCCCTTATAGCGGGGGTTTTTGACGAGCAGTACTTC. It translates to CASSSLIAGVFDEQYF.

The CDR3 sequence: CARTGGGYGYTF. DNA for the CDR3: TGTGCCAGAACAGGGGGCGGATACGGCTACACCTTC. This chain connects TRBV25-1 to TRBJ1-2; 9 nucleotides align to TRBD1. The CDR3 runs to 12 residues. CDR1 and CDR2 (germline): MGHDK, SYGVNS. V shed 9 bases and J 8 bases; nucleotides not matched to a gene: 7.

This rearrangement joins TRBV10-3 to TRBJ2-3, with D hard to call. Germline V gene data show CDR1 as ENHRY and CDR2 as SYGVKD. The CDR3 is made up of 12 amino acids. V dropped 5 bases and J dropped 4 bases, with 7 bases sitting between them. The CDR3 DNA follows: TGTGCCATCAGTCTAGAGGCAGATACGCAGTATTTT. It translates to CAISLEADTQYF.

V gene TRBV9 combines with J gene TRBJ2-2; 7 positions match TRBD1. CDR3 length: 16 amino acids. V lost 4 bases, J lost 3 bases, and 9 bases stayed unmatched. Germline V gene lookup returns CDR1 SGDLS and CDR2 YYNGEE. The CDR3 here is CASSIQGVAHTGELFF. The CDR3, as DNA: TGTGCCAGCAGCATTCAGGGGGTTGCTCACACCGGGGAGCTGTTTTTT.

This sequence joins TRBV6-5 and TRBJ1-1; TRBD1 matches at 8 bases. CDR1 and CDR2 from the germline V gene are MNHEY and SVGAGI. J lost 5 bases, V lost 6 bases, and 8 bases had no gene match. The CDR3 has 14 residues. The CDR3 DNA is TGTGCCAGCAGCATCAGGGGGCGCGGGACTGAAGCTTTCTTT. Amino acid sequence: CASSIRGRGTEAFF.

The V call is TRBV3-1 (or the pseudogene TRBV3-2), the J call TRBJ2-7; 10 nucleotides align to TRBD1. The CDR3 runs 16 residues. Germline V gives CDR1 LGHDT, CDR2 YNNKEL (reference sequence). Trimming removed 4 bases from V and 4 bases from J; junction bases left unmatched: 10. CDR3 sequence (DNA): TGTGCCAGCAGCCCCCCCGACAGGGGGCAGCGGTACGAGCAGTACTTC. It translates to CASSPPDRGQRYEQYF.

The V gene is TRBV9, the J gene TRBJ2-6; no clear D. Germline values: CDR1 SGDLS, CDR2 YYNGEE. The CDR3 has 15 amino acids. Trimming stripped 0 bases from V and 0 bases from J, with 4 bases between. The CDR3 here is CASSVVGSGANVLTF. For the CDR3, the DNA is TGTGCCAGCAGCGTAGTCGGCTCTGGGGCCAACGTCCTGACTTTC.

This chain joins TRBV11-3 and TRBJ2-1, with 8 nucleotides matching TRBD1. V was pared by 4 bases and J by 8 bases, with 10 bases of the junction left unmatched. Germline V gives CDR1 SGHNT, CDR2 YENEEA. The CDR3 covers 15 residues. CDR3 loop: CASSSGGQGPDEQFF. DNA for the CDR3: TGTGCCAGCAGCTCAGGGGGCCAGGGGCCCGATGAGCAGTTCTTC.

This sequence joins TRBV10-3 and TRBJ1-2, with unresolved D. Trimming stripped 10 bases from V and 4 bases from J, with 16 bases between. CDR1 ENHRY and CDR2 SYGVKD come from the germline V gene. The CDR3 length is 13 residues. The CDR3 loop is CATAPEASYGYTF. Here the CDR3 DNA reads TGTGCCACTGCCCCCGAGGCCAGCTATGGCTACACCTTC.

The rearrangement uses TRBV6-5 and TRBJ2-7; 8 nucleotides line up with TRBD1. Germline values: CDR1 MNHEY, CDR2 SVGAGI. CDR3 size: 13 residues. Trimming removed 0 bases from V and 5 bases from J; junction bases left unmatched: 0. The CDR3 region is CASSYSQGDEQYF. In nucleotides, the CDR3 is TGTGCCAGCAGTTACTCACAGGGGGACGAGCAGTACTTC.

The rearrangement links TRBV6-5 to TRBJ1-2, with 8 positions matching TRBD1. This CDR3 is 14 amino acids long. Germline loops: CDR1 MNHEY, CDR2 SVGAGI. V shed 6 bases and J 6 bases; nucleotides not matched to a gene: 9. As DNA, the CDR3 is TGTGCCAGCAGCAGACAGGGGAAGGTACATGGCTACACCTTC. Translated: CASSRQGKVHGYTF.

The V gene is TRBV10-1, the J gene TRBJ2-7; 8 bases are shared with TRBD2. V trimming: 0 bases; J trimming: 3 bases; junction bases outside the gene matches: 10. The germline CDR1 and CDR2 sequences are WNHNN and SYGVQD (reference sequence). The CDR3 is 17 amino acids. CDR3 bases: TGCGCCAGCAGTGAGTCGGGGGTAGCGGGGTCGGTCTACGAGCAGTACTTC. It translates to CASSESGVAGSVYEQYF.

This chain connects TRBV24-1 to TRBJ1-5, with D possibly TRBD1 on 6 matching bases. This CDR3 is built from 16 residues. Germline CDR1 is KGHDR and CDR2 is SFDVKD. V shed 3 bases and J shed 0 bases, with 11 bases lying between them. The chain's CDR3 is CATSDRTGLSNQPQHF. CDR3 in DNA: TGTGCCACCAGTGATCGAACAGGGCTTAGCAATCAGCCCCAGCATTTT.

J is TRBJ2-1 and V is TRBV30, with D perhaps TRBD1 (6 bases). Germline V gene lookup returns CDR1 GTSNPN and CDR2 SVGIG (reference sequence). The ends were cut back, 3 bases at V and 10 bases at J, with 13 bases in the middle. The CDR3 extends over 12 amino acids. This chain's CDR3 is CAWRRTDPEQFF. The CDR3 DNA reads as TGTGCCTGGAGGAGGACAGACCCAGAGCAGTTCTTC.

The chain recombines TRBV6-5 with TRBJ1-1; TRBD1 matches 7 bases. Looked up from germline, CDR1 is MNHEY and CDR2 is SVGAGI. The CDR3 has 15 amino acids. With V trimmed by 2 bases and J by 11 bases, 14 bases remained unmatched. The CDR3 reads CASSYNSGQSSRAFF. CDR3 coding DNA: TGTGCCAGCAGTTACAATTCGGGACAGTCCAGTCGGGCTTTCTTT.

The CDR3 protein is CASSLSSAGNTEAFF. CDR3 sequence (DNA): TGTGCCAGCAGCTTAAGTTCCGCAGGGAACACTGAAGCTTTCTTT. V is TRBV7-9 and J is TRBJ1-1, with D unclear. Germline V gene data show CDR1 as SEHNR and CDR2 as FQNEAQ (reference sequence). CDR3 size: 15 residues. Trimming pared 2 bases from V and 1 base from J, leaving 11 bases between. The full variable domain, in which reference TRBV7-9 and TRBJ1-1 provide the parts outside the CDR3, is DTGVSQNPRHKITKRGQNVTFRCDPISEHNRLYWYRQTLGQGPEFLTYFQNEAQLEKSRLLSDRFSAERPKGSFSTLEIQRTEQGDSAMYLCASSLSSAGNTEAFFGQGTRLTVV.

The gene calls are TRBV2 and TRBJ1-6; D is possibly TRBD1 (5 bases). Germline V gene lookup returns CDR1 SNHLY and CDR2 FYNNEI. This CDR3 spans 18 amino acids. The ends were cut back, 7 bases at V and 11 bases at J, with 30 bases in the middle. For the CDR3, the DNA is TGTGCCAGCACTGACCCGGCAGGGAGGACTGATATGGCGCCACCCCTCCACTTT. It is translated as CASTDPAGRTDMAPPLHF.

The V call is TRBV27, the J call TRBJ2-6; D possibly corresponds to TRBD1 (5 bases). Germline CDR1 and CDR2: MNHEY and SMNVEV (reference sequence). The CDR3 is made up of 17 amino acids. V gave up 8 bases and J gave up 0 bases, with 17 bases separating them. CDR3 in amino acids: CASGRPGLFSGANVLTF. CDR3 nucleotides: TGTGCCAGCGGGCGCCCAGGGCTTTTCTCTGGGGCCAACGTCCTGACTTTC.

The V call is TRBV2, the J call TRBJ2-7; 10 bases agree with TRBD1. Germline assignment: CDR1 SNHLY and CDR2 FYNNEI. The CDR3 totals 14 residues. Trimming removed 3 bases from V and 6 bases from J; junction bases left unmatched: 5. The CDR3 DNA reads TGTGCCAGCAGTGACGGGACAGGGGACCGCGAGCAGTACTTC. It yields the protein CASSDGTGDREQYF.